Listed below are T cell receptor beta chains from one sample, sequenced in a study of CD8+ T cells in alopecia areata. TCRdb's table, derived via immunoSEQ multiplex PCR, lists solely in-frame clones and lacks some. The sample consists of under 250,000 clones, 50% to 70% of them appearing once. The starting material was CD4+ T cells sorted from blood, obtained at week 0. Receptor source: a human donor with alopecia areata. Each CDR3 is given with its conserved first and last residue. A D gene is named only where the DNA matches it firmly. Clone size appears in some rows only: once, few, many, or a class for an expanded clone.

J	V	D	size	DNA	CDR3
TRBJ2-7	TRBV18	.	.	TGTGCCAGCTCACCCCCGACGGATAGATACGAGCAGTACTTC	CASSPPTDRYEQYF
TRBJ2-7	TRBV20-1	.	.	TGCAGTGCAGCCGACTGGAACGAGCAGTACTTC	CSAADWNEQYF
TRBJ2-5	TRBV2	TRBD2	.	TGTGCCAGCCTCGGACTAGCGGGAGCAGAGACCCAGTACTTC	CASLGLAGAETQYF
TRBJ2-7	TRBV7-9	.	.	TGTGCCAGCAGCTTCGGACAGTACGAGCAGTACTTC	CASSFGQYEQYF
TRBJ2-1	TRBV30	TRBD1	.	TGTGCCTGGAGTGTACAGGGGAACTCCTACAATGAGCAGTTCTTC	CAWSVQGNSYNEQFF
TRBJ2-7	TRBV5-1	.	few	TGCGCCAGCAGCGGAACATACACCGTCGAGCAGTACTTC	CASSGTYTVEQYF
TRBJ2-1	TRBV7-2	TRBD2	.	TGTGCCAGCAGTCAGGGGGTCCTAGCGGGATCAAATGAGCAGTTCTTC	CASSQGVLAGSNEQFF
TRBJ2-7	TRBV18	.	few	TGTGCCAGCTCACCAGGGACTTTCTACGAGCAGTACTTC	CASSPGTFYEQYF
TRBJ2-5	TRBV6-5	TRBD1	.	TGTGCCAGCAGCATGGACAGGAAAAGGGCTCAGTACTTC	CASSMDRKRAQYF
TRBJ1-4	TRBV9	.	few	TGTGCCAGCAGCGTAGCTCCAGCGCAGGGCGACGAAAAACTGTTTTTT	CASSVAPAQGDEKLFF
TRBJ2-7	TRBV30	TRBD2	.	TGTGCCTGCCGGCCCGGACTAGCGGGGAGGGGTGAGCAGTACTTC	CACRPGLAGRGEQYF
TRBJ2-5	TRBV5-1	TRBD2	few	TGCGCCAGCAGCGGGGGAGGACTAGCGGGACAAGAGACCCAGTACTTC	CASSGGGLAGQETQYF